Below, 7 T cell receptor beta chains from the same sample are listed, as sequenced in a study of human T cells and chemical hapten exposure. MiXCR, run by TCRdb on the RACE reads, gives a single entry per CDR3 protein. The sample includes about 380,000 distinct CDR3 sequences, 4% to 5.5% of them seen just once. Specified time point: patch test 1, 2 weeks after DPC sensitization. Sample treatment: therapeutic diphenylcyclopropenone sensitization with weekly scalp DPC. The sequences come from whole blood, collected in connection with sensitization to the hapten diphenylcyclopropenone (DPC). Receptor source: a woman between 50 and 59 years old with alopecia areata. Some clones in this sample may be carry-over from other donors' samples.

This clonotype was counted ten times or more. The V call is TRBV27, the J call TRBJ1-5, with D perhaps matching TRBD1 (5 bases). The germline V gene has CDR1 MNHEY and CDR2 SMNVEV (reference sequence). CDR3 length equals 14 residues. V was trimmed by 0 bases and J by 7 bases, leaving 10 bases between them. Written as DNA, the CDR3 is TGTGCCAGCAGTTTATCGGGGCACGGCCAGCCCCAGCATTTT. It specifies CASSLSGHGQPQHF.

This clonotype was counted a few times. The chain combines TRBV28 with TRBJ1-2; D may be TRBD1 (6 bases). The CDR3 covers 13 residues. Germline V gene sequence: CDR1 MDHEN, CDR2 SYDVKM. Trimming removed 5 bases at V and 6 bases at J, with 13 bases between. In DNA, the CDR3 is TGTGCCAGCAGTACCAGGGGAAGGGATGGCTACACCTTC. The encoded protein is CASSTRGRDGYTF.

In this sample, this clonotype turned up many times. This sequence joins TRBV28 and TRBJ1-2, with D tentatively TRBD1 (5 bases). Trimming left V 6 bases short and J 7 bases short, with 21 bases between. CDR1 and CDR2 (germline): MDHEN, SYDVKM. The CDR3 contains 15 residues. The CDR3 is CASRDYRGEGGGYTF. For the CDR3, the DNA is TGTGCCAGCAGAGACTACCGGGGGGAGGGTGGTGGCTACACCTTC.

The chain carries TRBV6-2 or TRBV6-3 and TRBJ2-3; D is unresolved. Germline CDR1 reads MNHEY; CDR2 reads SVGEGT. This CDR3 comprises 14 residues. V was clipped by 2 bases and J by 4 bases, with 10 bases between them. The CDR3 region has the DNA TGTGCCAGCAGTTACAGGGATAGCCCAGATACGCAGTATTTT. Protein sequence: CASSYRDSPDTQYF.

This clonotype was observed many times. The J gene is TRBJ1-1, the V gene TRBV6-6, with TRBD1 matching over 7 bases. V trimming: 6 bases; J trimming: 1 base; junction bases outside the gene matches: 11. The germline gives CDR1 MNHNY, CDR2 SVGAGI (reference sequence). The CDR3 totals 16 residues. For the CDR3, the DNA is TGTGCCAGCAGAGAGGGAGGGGGCCCCAAGAACACTGAAGCTTTCTTT. This gives the protein CASREGGGPKNTEAFF.

There are a few counts of this clonotype. V is TRBV7-2 and J is TRBJ1-6; D gene unclear. Germline CDR1 reads SGHTA; CDR2 reads FQGNSA. Trimming took off 0 bases at V and 10 bases at J, with 4 bases between the two ends. CDR3 size: 12 residues. The CDR3 region has the DNA TGTGCCAGCAGCTTAGCGGACTCACCCCTCCACTTT. This gives the protein CASSLADSPLHF.

This clonotype was recorded at least ten times. The J gene is TRBJ2-2, the V gene TRBV4-3; 8 nucleotides line up with TRBD2. Germline V gene data show CDR1 as LGHNA and CDR2 as YSLEER. The CDR3 runs 15 residues. J was trimmed by 7 bases and V by 3 bases; bases with no gene match: 7. The CDR3 DNA is TGCGCCAGCAGCCAGAGTAGCGGGACCATCGGGGAGCTGTTTTTT. Encoded protein: CASSQSSGTIGELFF.